The clone carrying this T cell receptor beta chain has only one observation. Its antigen is not identified. This entry is derived from a study of Ad26.COV2.S vaccination and SARS-CoV-2 variants. Whole-study context: Intramuscularly, Ad26.COV2.S was given either once or twice, 56 days apart.

Sequencing was performed with immunoSEQ multiplex PCR; in TCRdb, only in-frame clones are kept and a portion is missing. The sample records roughly 300,000 clones, roughly 89% being singletons. Treatment of the sample: roughly 18 received Ad26.COV2.S at low or high dose, single or two shots; about 5 received placebo; per-sample allocation not given. Repertoires come from day 63 after the first vaccine or placebo injection. An adult aged 18-55 years in Boston served as the donor. The study's findings and limits: Total T cell responses may have been underestimated by the TCR breadth and depth analyses. Participants in the vaccine arm had higher spike-specific TCR breadth; placebo recipients had lower.

The CDR3 consists of 15 residues. V was pared by 6 bases and J by 0 bases, with 9 bases between. The germline gives CDR1 SGHAT, CDR2 FQDESV (reference sequence). This sequence originates from a person aged 18-60 years who received the Ad26.COV2.S COVID-19 vaccine or a placebo. The sample here was peripheral blood, taken in a trial of Ad26.COV2.S vaccine versus placebo. The genes are TRBV11-1 and TRBJ1-6; D is uncertain. The CDR3 protein is CASRAENSYNSPLHF. The CDR3 nucleotides are TGTGCCAGCAGAGCAGAAAACTCCTATAATTCACCCCTCCACTTT.